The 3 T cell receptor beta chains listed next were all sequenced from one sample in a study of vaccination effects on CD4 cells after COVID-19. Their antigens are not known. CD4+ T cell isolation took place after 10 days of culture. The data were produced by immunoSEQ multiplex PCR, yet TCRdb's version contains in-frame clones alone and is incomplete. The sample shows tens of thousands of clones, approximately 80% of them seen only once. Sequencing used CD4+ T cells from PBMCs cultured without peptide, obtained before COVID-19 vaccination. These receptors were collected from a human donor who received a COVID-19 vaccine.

CDR3 in amino acids: CASSGTLNTGELFF. The CDR3 DNA is TGTGCCAGCTCCGGGACACTTAACACCGGGGAGCTGTTTTTT. The chain recombines TRBV18 with TRBJ2-2, with TRBD1 as a possible D gene (6 bases). V lost 6 bases and J 2 bases, leaving 10 bases between the germline ends. This CDR3 comprises 14 residues. Germline V gene data show CDR1 as KGHSH and CDR2 as LQKENI.

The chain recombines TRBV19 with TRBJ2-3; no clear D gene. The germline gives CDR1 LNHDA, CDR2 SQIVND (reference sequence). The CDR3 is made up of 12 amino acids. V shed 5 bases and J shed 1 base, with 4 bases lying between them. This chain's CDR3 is CASSFGTDTQYF. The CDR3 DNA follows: TGTGCCAGTAGTTTCGGCACAGATACGCAGTATTTT.

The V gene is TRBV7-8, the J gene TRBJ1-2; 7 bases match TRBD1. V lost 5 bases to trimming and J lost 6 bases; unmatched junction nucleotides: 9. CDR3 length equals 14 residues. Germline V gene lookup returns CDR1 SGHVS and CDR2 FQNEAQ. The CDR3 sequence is CASSHDRVVDGYTF. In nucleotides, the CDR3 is TGTGCCAGCAGCCATGACAGGGTTGTTGATGGCTACACCTTC.